The entry that follows covers one T cell receptor (beta chain) sequence. These data belong to a study of blood T cell repertoires in COVID-19. Study details: PBMCs, B-cell-depleted T cells, or T cells were the source of the cDNA or gDNA that made up the material.

Per the authors' pipeline: Scientists estimated how many nucleated cells there were by amplifying reference gene primers. Here immunoSEQ multiplex PCR was the method, and the copy in TCRdb shows in-frame clones only, minus some. The DNA was the basis for D and trimming; V, J and clone size are from that table. The repertoire includes roughly 150,000 clones, 80% to 90% of them detected once, and around 4.5% sits in the top ten. This CDR3 region has 16 residues. CDR1 is SGHVS, CDR2 FNYEAQ, per germline. V gave up 1 base and J gave up 0 bases, with 9 bases separating them. The age range of participants was about 18 to 89 years, with residence in about two dozen US areas. Participant-reported clinical history was the basis for cohort assignment.

This chain joins TRBV7-6 and TRBJ2-2; no reliable D call. The specimen sequenced was PBMCs or T cells enriched from blood (not recorded which). The TCR comes from a man between 50 and 59 years old who had recovered from COVID-19. DNA of the CDR3: TGTGCCAGCAGCTTAGATGGCGGTACGAACACCGGGGAGCTGTTTTTT. Translation: CASSLDGGTNTGELFF.